This T cell receptor (beta chain) was sequenced in a study of blood T cell repertoires in COVID-19. On the study more broadly: Collection of acute and convalescent COVID-19 samples took place in the United States, Italy and Spain.

As processed by the authors: Amplification of reference gene primers was used by the study to estimate nucleated cell counts. Data came from immunoSEQ multiplex PCR; TCRdb stores just in-frame clones and leaves some out. The DNA gave D and trimming, while V, J and clone size come from that table. Of 350,000 or so clones in the sample, nearly 90% were seen once. The clonotype was recovered from a man in his late teens or twenties with active or convalescent COVID-19. Specimen: peripheral blood.

CDR3 nucleotide sequence: TGTGCCAGCAGCCCAAACATCGGACAGGGAGGTGCAGATACGCAGTATTTT. This codes for CASSPNIGQGGADTQYF. The rearrangement joins TRBV3-1 (or the pseudogene TRBV3-2) to TRBJ2-3, with 8 positions matching TRBD1. V shed 4 bases and J 4 bases; nucleotides not matched to a gene: 13. Germline V lookup: CDR1 LGHDT, CDR2 YNNKEL (reference sequence). This CDR3 has 17 amino acids.